Described below is a single TCR beta chain sequence and its context. Its antigen target is currently unknown. There are no base qualities to consult, and no much larger clone falls within one base. Peripheral blood CD8+ and CD4+ T cells from healthy donors, Susac syndrome patients and multiple sclerosis patients were profiled by high-throughput TCR beta sequencing. The Susac syndrome patients fulfilled recently defined diagnostic criteria for either definite or probable disease. Bulk CD8+ and CD4+ T cells were purified magnetically by negative isolation, whereas CD8+ TEMRA cells were enriched by FACS. Blood was drawn into EDTA tubes, processed within 24 hours, and PBMCs were isolated by density gradient centrifugation. PBMCs intended for TCR sequencing were cryopreserved in liquid nitrogen and thawed later in a water bath at 37 degrees C. The sorted or isolated CD4+, CD8+ and CD8+ TEMRA cells reached a purity of at least 90%.

This sample is drawn from a study of CD8 T cells in Susac syndrome (dated by TCRdb to the late 2010s). About the investigation overall: Among the Susac syndrome patients who were sequenced, clinically active disease was present in six and clinical remission was observed in eight or nine. Repertoire sequencing was used to test whether CD8+ T cell activation and differentiation in Susac syndrome was antigen driven. At the time of blood withdrawal, Susac syndrome patients were either therapy-naive, taking corticosteroids (with some also receiving IVIg), or on IVIg alone. Overall study results and their limits: The number of individuals in the TCR sequencing and HLA analysis was recognized as being relatively small. No clonal expansion was detected in the CD4+ T cell repertoire of Susac syndrome patients.

RNA was extracted with the RNeasy kit and roughly 0.45 to 1 ug was reverse transcribed using random hexamers. The immunoSEQ multiplex PCR assay, covering 54 Vbeta and 13 Jbeta segments, was used to amplify TCR beta CDR3 regions. PCR amplification bias was corrected using a synthetic template baseline for primer optimization and computational correction. Processing in the source paper ran as follows. Reads were assigned to V, D and J genes according to IMGT and analyzed in immunoSEQ Analyzer, with only productive sequences retained. Clonality was computed as one minus Shannon entropy normalized by log2 of the number of productive unique sequences. Public and private clones were assessed among the 100 most prevalent clones of each patient and control. Susac-specific clones were defined as absent from healthy and MS cohorts, around 970 published viral clones and other ImmuneACCESS disease sequences. TCRdb reworked the public reads: Q25 trimming with fastp, MiXCR clone assembly, productive beta chains retained. CDR3 protein sequences are deduplicated, and each keeps its most common genes and DNA. What appears here as the V and J calls and clone size reflects TCRdb's work, not the paper's. Counted in this sample were 210,000 or so distinct CDR3 sequences; about 94% of them appeared once. The top ten hold about 0.14% of the sample.

Reading from cysteine to phenylalanine, the CDR3 counts 11 amino acids. Only the CDR3 part of the read is kept: 33 bases, read in frame from the first base. V is pared back by 5 bases and J by 2 bases, with 6 bases lying between the germline termini. Based on the germline V gene (reference sequence), the CDR1 and CDR2 sequences are DFQATT and SNEGSKA. The TCR originated in a human donor with Susac syndrome. The rearranged segments are TRBV20-1 and TRBJ2-5; the D gene is unclear. The sequencing input was CD4+ T cells from PBMCs. The base sequence is TGCAGTGCTTGGGCACAAGAGACCCAGTACTTC. This encodes CSAWAQETQYF.